Listed below are T cell receptor beta chains from one sample, sequenced in a study of T-cell memory formation after mild COVID-19. MiXCR, run by TCRdb on the 5' RACE reads, gives a single entry per CDR3 protein. The table has 340,000 or so distinct CDR3 sequences, 13% seen once. Sequences were obtained from PBMCs or a T cell subset sorted from them (not recorded which). These TCRs come from a man younger than 30 who had mild COVID-19 (a few samples of this study predate the infection). Cell type and time point are not known. Both conserved end residues are part of each CDR3.

>TRBJ2-7|TRBV4-2
CASSQEWQGANEQYF
>TRBJ2-2|TRBV5-1
CASSLSTSGNTGELFF
>TRBJ1-6|TRBV7-9
CASSATGEGSPLHF
>TRBJ2-7|TRBV5-5
CASSSTSTYEQYF
>TRBJ1-2|TRBV20-1
CSATGQGQNYGYTF
>TRBJ1-5|TRBV20-1
CSARPNWNQPQHF
>TRBJ2-5|TRBV7-8
CASSSGQVVETQYF
>TRBJ2-3|TRBV20-1
CSGNYGEIGGTDTQYF
>TRBJ1-1|TRBV15
CATSGERQGFPEAFF
>TRBJ1-1|TRBV7-2
CASSFGTAVTEAFF
>TRBJ2-6|TRBV4-3
CASSQDPKGTGANVLTF
>TRBJ1-5|TRBV9
CASSVGGNSNQPQHF
>TRBJ1-2|TRBV5-1
CASSLAQSNYGYTF
>TRBJ2-2|TRBV5-1
CASSPLTTYTGELFF
>TRBJ2-5|TRBV6-4
CARERTSPQETQYF
>TRBJ1-6|TRBV7-2
CASSLGMGESPLHF
>TRBJ2-7|TRBV7-8
CASSSALGQGEEYEQYF
>TRBJ1-2|TRBV11-2
CASSRTGPSVGYTF
>TRBJ1-1|TRBV5-1
CASRSLVNTEAFF
>TRBJ2-6|TRBV4-1
CATNPAHYLSGANVLTF
>TRBJ1-1|TRBV19
CASSRHGTLRAEAFF
>TRBJ1-5|TRBV7-9
CASSQGQGLNQPQHF
>TRBJ2-7|TRBV9
CASSVTPSGEQYF
>TRBJ2-1|TRBV11-2
CASSTGSARNEQFF
>TRBJ2-3|TRBV11-2
CASSLALADTQYF
>TRBJ2-1|TRBV10-3
CAISAGTGTEQFF
>TRBJ2-3|TRBV18
CASSPPASGGGSTDTQYF
>TRBJ2-1|TRBV11-3
CASSEGGIEQFF
>TRBJ2-1|TRBV10-3
CAISESGGPLYNEQFF
>TRBJ2-1|TRBV5-1
CASSLGEVLRNEQFF
>TRBJ2-3|TRBV4-3
CASSQDFRGKDTQYF
>TRBJ1-1|TRBV2
CASSERFAFF
>TRBJ1-2|TRBV6-5
CASSYSETRYGYTF
>TRBJ1-5|TRBV5-5
CASSFSGLIQPQHF
>TRBJ2-3|TRBV5-1
CASSLPGTGGADTQYF
>TRBJ1-2|TRBV13
CASSSGFEGGYTF
>TRBJ1-6|TRBV6-5
CASRDGLNSPLHF
>TRBJ1-6|TRBV4-3
CASSQDWGRGPLHF
>TRBJ2-1|TRBV5-1
CASSFLRAGEQFF
>TRBJ2-3|TRBV5-1
CASRVASSTDTQYF
>TRBJ2-1|TRBV20-1
CSAPRAETSGSEQFF
>TRBJ2-6|TRBV7-9
CASSRGAGTGANVLTF
>TRBJ2-7|TRBV7-2
CASSLYYPYEQYF
>TRBJ1-1|TRBV6-1
CASSDQGWTEAFF
>TRBJ1-5|TRBV20-1
CSAREGLAQPQHF
>TRBJ2-3|TRBV11-2
CASSYTPDTQYF
>TRBJ1-1|TRBV18
CASSQMGAGTEAFF